Below, 21 T cell receptor beta chains from the same sample are listed, as sequenced in a study of T cells of healthy individuals. Using its own MiXCR run on the 5' RACE reads, TCRdb lists one record per CDR3 protein. The sample shows 50,000 to 55,000 distinct CDR3 sequences, roughly 14% of them seen only once. The receptors originated from a human donor in good health.

This clonotype has more than one count but fewer than ten. The chain couples TRBV7-3 to TRBJ2-1; tentatively, D is TRBD1 (5 bases). Germline CDR1 and CDR2: SGHTA and FQGTGA. Trimming took off 5 bases at V and 4 bases at J, with 15 bases between the two ends. The CDR3 spans 15 residues. DNA for the CDR3: TGTGCCAGCAGCCGGGTCCCGGACACTTACAATGAGCAGTTCTTC. Its protein product is CASSRVPDTYNEQFF.

This clonotype occurred a few times. The rearrangement joins TRBV18 to TRBJ2-1, with D possibly being TRBD2 (6 bases). Germline V CDR1 and CDR2: KGHSH, LQKENI. V lost 6 bases and J 0 bases, leaving 24 bases between the germline ends. This CDR3 contains 19 residues. Here the CDR3 reads CASSVRAGPTGISYNEQFF. CDR3 coding DNA: TGTGCCAGCTCGGTGCGGGCGGGGCCGACGGGGATCTCCTACAATGAGCAGTTCTTC.

This clonotype came up many times. J is TRBJ2-7 and V is TRBV20-1; 7 nucleotides match TRBD2. This CDR3 spans 14 amino acids. The V gene's germline CDR1 is DFQATT and CDR2 SNEGSKA (reference sequence). Germline trimming cut 6 bases from V and 6 bases from J; bases unmatched to any gene: 14. The CDR3 nucleotides are TGCAGTGCACAGCGGACTAGTGCCCCCCTCGAGCAGTACTTC. Residues: CSAQRTSAPLEQYF.

At least ten counts were recorded for this clonotype. The chain combines TRBV20-1 with TRBJ2-3; D gene ambiguous. V lost 6 bases, J lost 2 bases, and 9 bases lay in between. Germline loops: CDR1 DFQATT, CDR2 SNEGSKA (reference sequence). This CDR3 has 12 residues. CDR3 region: CSAPDLTDTQYF. As DNA, the CDR3 is TGCAGTGCCCCCGATCTCACAGATACGCAGTATTTT.

This clonotype showed up just once. The V and J genes are TRBV7-2 and TRBJ2-2; 12 bases are a match to TRBD2. There are 18 residues in the CDR3. V trimming: 1 base; J trimming: 10 bases; junction bases outside the gene matches: 13. The germline V gene has CDR1 SGHTA and CDR2 FQGNSA. The CDR3 DNA is TGTGCCAGCAGCTTAGGCTCCTTTCTAGCGGGGGGGCCGGAGGAGCTGTTTTTT. Amino acids: CASSLGSFLAGGPEELFF.

This clonotype showed up just a few times. The chain is built from TRBV7-2 and TRBJ2-7, with 7 nucleotides matching TRBD2. Germline CDR1 reads SGHTA; CDR2 reads FQGNSA. V was clipped by 8 bases and J by 2 bases; unmatched bases: 6. This CDR3 comprises 13 residues. CDR3 nucleotides: TGTGCCAGCCTCCAAGCGGGAACCTACGAGCAGTACTTC. Translation gives CASLQAGTYEQYF.

The CDR3 DNA reads TGTGCCACCAGCCCCACCCGGGACGCCTCGAACACCGGGGAGCTGTTTTTT. Translating gives CATSPTRDASNTGELFF. The genes are TRBV24-1 and TRBJ2-2; D could derive from TRBD1 or TRBD2 (5 bases each). Germline V gene data show CDR1 as KGHDR and CDR2 as SFDVKD. The germline V and J ends were trimmed by 7 bases and 0 bases, with 17 bases remaining between them. This CDR3 is 17 amino acids long.

The V and J genes are TRBV12-3 or TRBV12-4 and TRBJ1-6; unclear D gene. The germline V and J ends were trimmed by 3 bases and 7 bases, with 10 bases remaining between them. This CDR3 region has 14 residues. CDR3 sequence: CASSFEVENSPLHF. CDR3 nucleotide sequence: TGTGCCAGCAGTTTCGAGGTCGAGAATTCACCCCTCCACTTT.

The table lists this clonotype with many counts. Written as DNA, the CDR3 is TGTGCCAGCAGCTCTCGCCTGCAGGATCAGCCCCAGCATTTT. As protein: CASSSRLQDQPQHF. The V gene is TRBV21-1, the J gene TRBJ1-5. TRBV21-1 is a known pseudogene. The length of the CDR3 is 14 residues.

This clonotype turned up a few times. The gene calls are TRBV7-2 and TRBJ2-3; the D is unclear. The V end lost 1 base, the J end lost 4 bases, and 9 bases lay between the germline ends. Germline-derived CDR1 and CDR2 are SGHTA and FQGNSA. The CDR3 runs 14 residues. The chain's CDR3 is CASSLGLAPDTQYF. CDR3 DNA sequence: TGTGCCAGCAGCTTAGGTCTTGCGCCAGATACGCAGTATTTT.

A word on this clonotype: This may come from a read error, since a much larger clone is one base off. The chain links TRBV19 to TRBJ1-2; D uncertain. The CDR3 has 13 amino acids. The germline CDR1 and CDR2 sequences are LNHDA and SQIVND (reference sequence). CDR3 sequence reads: CASSIEKNYGYNF. DNA for the CDR3: TGTGCCAGTAGTATAGAGAAGAACTATGGCTACAACTTC.

The chain is built from TRBV6-5 and TRBJ2-7; D is perhaps TRBD1 (5 bases). V lost 3 bases and J 6 bases, leaving 12 bases between the germline ends. Per the germline V gene, CDR1 is MNHEY and CDR2 is SVGAGI. The length of the CDR3 is 13 residues. In DNA, the CDR3 is TGTGCCAGCAGTTATACAGGCGGTCGCGAGCAGTACTTC. Translated: CASSYTGGREQYF.

This sequence joins TRBV7-2 and TRBJ2-5, with 8 bases that match TRBD2. The V gene's germline CDR1 is SGHTA and CDR2 FQGNSA. The CDR3 is 15 amino acids. V lost 2 bases to trimming and J lost 6 bases; unmatched junction nucleotides: 8. The CDR3 sequence is CASSLTVAGSQTQYF. CDR3 in DNA: TGTGCCAGCAGCTTAACGGTAGCGGGATCGCAGACCCAGTACTTC.

This clonotype was picked up many times. This chain uses TRBV20-1 with TRBJ2-5; 9 nucleotides agree with TRBD1. The CDR3 consists of 13 residues. In germline, CDR1 is DFQATT, CDR2 SNEGSKA (reference sequence). Unmatched junction bases numbered 5, after V lost 3 bases and J lost 6 bases. The CDR3 sequence: CSASLGQGKTQYF. CDR3 bases: TGCAGTGCTAGTTTGGGACAGGGAAAGACCCAGTACTTC.

The V and J genes are TRBV5-1 and TRBJ2-7, with D perhaps matching TRBD2 (7 bases). V lost 2 bases and J lost 2, with 11 bases in between. CDR1 SGHRS and CDR2 YFSETQ come from the germline V gene. CDR3 size: 14 residues. The chain's CDR3 is CASSFAGDTYEQYF. CDR3 DNA: TGCGCCAGCAGCTTTGCGGGGGACACCTACGAGCAGTACTTC.

The V gene is TRBV5-1, the J gene TRBJ2-2, with TRBD1 as a possible D gene (6 bases). The CDR3 consists of 16 residues. CDR1 and CDR2 (germline): SGHRS, YFSETQ. The germline V and J ends were trimmed by 1 base and 2 bases, with 12 bases remaining between them. CDR3 region: CASSLLAGDNTGELFF. CDR3 nucleotide sequence: TGCGCCAGCAGCTTGTTAGCAGGGGATAACACCGGGGAGCTGTTTTTT.

This clonotype was recorded at least ten times. The J gene is TRBJ1-2, the V gene TRBV6-2 or TRBV6-3; D might be TRBD1 (5 bases). The length of the CDR3 is 13 residues. Trimming shortened V by 8 bases and J by 4 bases, and 14 bases separated the two germline ends. CDR1 and CDR2 (germline): MNHEY, SVGEGT. CDR3 bases: TGTGCCAGCCGTACCGGGACGGTCTATGGCTACACCTTC. This translates into CASRTGTVYGYTF.

This clonotype was counted at least ten times. This sequence joins TRBV5-1 and TRBJ2-1; D is unresolved. The CDR3 totals 15 residues. Trimming took off 4 bases at V and 0 bases at J, with 11 bases between the two ends. CDR1 is SGHRS and CDR2 is YFSETQ in the germline V gene. Written as DNA, the CDR3 is TGCGCCAGCAGCATACAAAGGAGCTCCTACAATGAGCAGTTCTTC. It codes for CASSIQRSSYNEQFF. Drawing the rest from reference TRBV5-1 and TRBJ2-1, the complete variable domain is KAGVTQTPRYLIKTRGQQVTLSCSPISGHRSVSWYQQTPGQGLQFLFEYFSETQRNKGNFPGRFSGRQFSNSRSEMNVSTLELGDSALYLCASSIQRSSYNEQFFGPGTRLTVL.

The V call is TRBV20-1, the J call TRBJ2-2, with D tentatively TRBD2 (7 bases). V dropped 4 bases and J dropped 1 base, with 13 bases sitting between them. Germline V gives CDR1 DFQATT, CDR2 SNEGSKA (reference sequence). The CDR3 is made up of 15 amino acids. The CDR3, as DNA: TGCAGTGCTATGGGCGGGGGCCGGAACACCGGGGAGCTGTTTTTT. It is translated as CSAMGGGRNTGELFF.

The table lists this clonotype with many counts. V is TRBV4-3 and J is TRBJ2-2, with 10 bases aligning to TRBD2. Germline V CDR1 and CDR2: LGHNA, YSLEER. J lost 5 bases, V lost 0 bases, and 6 bases had no gene match. This CDR3 has 17 amino acids. This CDR3 is CASSQEGPSGGTGELFF. CDR3 nucleotide sequence: TGCGCCAGCAGCCAAGAGGGTCCTAGCGGGGGTACCGGGGAGCTGTTTTTT.

This clonotype was recorded a few times. The rearrangement joins TRBV4-1 to TRBJ2-5; 11 bases agree with TRBD2. This CDR3 has 15 residues. From germline, CDR1 is MGHRA and CDR2 YSYEKL. Trimming took 1 base from V and 5 from J; bases not matched to a gene: 3. The chain's CDR3 is CASSQALAGVETQYF. CDR3 DNA sequence: TGCGCCAGCAGCCAAGCACTAGCGGGAGTTGAGACCCAGTACTTC.